Shown below are 12 T cell receptor beta chains from a single sample sequenced in a study of blood T cell repertoires in COVID-19. Some clones are missing from TCRdb's copy, which holds only in-frame ones; the method was immunoSEQ multiplex PCR. This sample has around 100,000 clones; roughly 80% occur once, and the top ten carry approximately 3.4%. Sequenced sample: peripheral blood. These receptors all come from a woman older than 75 with active or convalescent COVID-19.

This chain joins TRBV30 and TRBJ1-6; no clear D gene. Germline values: CDR1 GTSNPN, CDR2 SVGIG (reference sequence). V lost 2 bases and J lost 7, with 9 bases in between. The length of the CDR3 is 13 residues. For the CDR3, the DNA is TGTGCCTGGAGTAGAGAGGAGAATTCACCCCTCCACTTT. Its protein is CAWSREENSPLHF.

J is TRBJ2-7 and V is TRBV9; 9 bases are shared with TRBD1. After removal of 4 bases from V and 0 bases from J, the junction contained 5 bases not matched to a gene. The CDR3 runs to 15 residues. CDR1 and CDR2 (germline): SGDLS, YYNGEE. The CDR3 DNA is TGTGCCAGCAGCCTCGGGACAGGGAGCTCCTACGAGCAGTACTTC. This codes for CASSLGTGSSYEQYF.

The genes are TRBV27 and TRBJ2-5; 9 bases align to TRBD2. The CDR3 covers 16 residues. CDR1 and CDR2 (germline): MNHEY, SMNVEV (reference sequence). J lost 1 base, V lost 9 bases, and 12 bases had no gene match. This CDR3 reads CASTHSGRVAQETQYF. Written as DNA, the CDR3 is TGTGCCAGTACCCATAGCGGGAGAGTAGCCCAAGAGACCCAGTACTTC.

In this sample, this clone turned up once. V and J are TRBV6-2 or TRBV6-3 and TRBJ1-5; TRBD1 matches 7 bases. Germline CDR1 and CDR2: MNHEY and SVGEGT. Unmatched junction bases numbered 12, after V lost 4 bases and J lost 0 bases. The CDR3 is 18 amino acids. The CDR3 nucleotides are TGTGCCAGCAGTTTACAGGGGCCCTATTATTATAGCAATCAGCCCCAGCATTTT. Residues: CASSLQGPYYYSNQPQHF.

V usage is TRBV11-2 and J usage is TRBJ2-3; 8 nucleotides line up with TRBD2. After removal of 6 bases from V and 6 bases from J, the junction contained 14 bases not matched to a gene. Germline values: CDR1 SGHAT, CDR2 FQNNGV. The CDR3 has 16 amino acids. The CDR3 bases are TGTGCCAGCAGTCGTAGCGGGGCTAAGAAAGGGGATACGCAGTATTTT. Amino acids: CASSRSGAKKGDTQYF.

This rearrangement joins TRBV7-9 to TRBJ1-5; D call uncertain. The V gene's germline CDR1 is SEHNR and CDR2 FQNEAQ (reference sequence). The CDR3 spans 13 residues. The V and J ends lost 4 bases and 5 bases respectively, with 9 bases between them. In nucleotides, the CDR3 is TGTGCCAGCAGCTCTAGTGGGTATCAGCCCCAGCATTTT. It is translated as CASSSSGYQPQHF.

The J gene is TRBJ2-7, the V gene TRBV10-3, with D maybe TRBD1 (6 bases). The CDR3 is made up of 14 amino acids. In germline, CDR1 is ENHRY, CDR2 SYGVKD. The V gene lost 2 bases and the J gene lost 3 bases, with 11 bases spanning the gap. This CDR3 is CAISEPGTNYEQYF. In DNA form, the CDR3 reads TGTGCCATCAGTGAGCCCGGGACAAACTACGAGCAGTACTTC.

This sequence joins TRBV6-5 and TRBJ2-1; tentative D call: TRBD2 (7 bases). V was shortened by 7 bases and J by 7 bases, with 20 bases between the two germline ends. There are 15 residues in the CDR3. Germline CDR1 is MNHEY and CDR2 is SVGAGI. CDR3 sequence: CASISRGGGVNEQFF. The CDR3, as DNA: TGTGCCAGCATAAGTCGCGGGGGCGGCGTAAATGAGCAGTTCTTC.

V gene TRBV28 combines with J gene TRBJ1-2, with D tentatively TRBD1 (5 bases). Between the trimmed V and J ends, which lost 5 bases and 8 bases, there was a span of 18 bases. The germline V gene encodes CDR1 MDHEN and CDR2 SYDVKM. This CDR3 region has 14 residues. The CDR3 DNA is TGTGCCAGCAGTCTCGTGGACACACCCTGGGGCTACACCTTC. Translation gives CASSLVDTPWGYTF.

This clone was seen a handful of times. The gene calls are TRBV30 and TRBJ1-3; TRBD1 is a possible D gene (5 bases). V was pared by 2 bases and J by 2 bases, with 7 bases between. The CDR3 is 13 residues long. The germline V gene encodes CDR1 GTSNPN and CDR2 SVGIG (reference sequence). This CDR3 reads CAWSTGAGNTIYF. The CDR3 DNA is TGTGCCTGGAGTACAGGCGCTGGAAACACCATATATTTT.

The rearrangement links TRBV30 to TRBJ2-7, with a possible D match to TRBD2 (6 bases). The CDR3 length is 14 residues. Germline loops: CDR1 GTSNPN, CDR2 SVGIG (reference sequence). The V and J ends lost 3 bases and 5 bases respectively, with 17 bases between them. CDR3 amino acids: CAWRGLGTTDEQYF. CDR3 coding DNA: TGTGCCTGGAGGGGACTGGGGACCACGGACGAGCAGTACTTC. Using reference TRBV30 and TRBJ2-7 for the parts outside the CDR3, the full variable domain is SQTIHQWPATLVQPVGSPLSLECTVEGTSNPNLYWYRQAAGRGLQLLFYSVGIGQISSEVPQNLSASRPQDRQFILSSKKLLLSDSGFYLCAWRGLGTTDEQYFGPGTRLTVT.

The J gene is TRBJ2-7, the V gene TRBV21-1; the DNA was not compared with TRBD1, the D call given in the table. TRBV21-1 is a pseudogene. The CDR3 is made up of 12 amino acids. The DNA of the CDR3 is TGTGCCAGCAGCTCCCAATGCTACGAGCAGTACTTC. Amino acids: CASSSQCYEQYF.